Presented here are 25 T cell receptor beta chains from one specimen sequenced in a study of cytomegalovirus exposure and HLA in healthy donors. Use of 60 Vbeta and 13 Jbeta primers characterized the PCR. Only in-frame clones appear in the TCRdb table, and some are missing; sequencing was by immunoSEQ multiplex PCR. The sample includes some 150,000 clones, roughly 81% seen only once; the top ten take over 4.5%. Material: PBMCs. The receptors originated from a woman younger than 30 in good health and CMV-seropositive.

The V and J genes are TRBV7-2 and TRBJ2-5; TRBD2 agrees at 8 bases. V gave up 5 bases and J gave up 2 bases; unmatched junction bases: 7. The CDR3 has 15 residues. Looked up from germline, CDR1 is SGHTA and CDR2 is FQGNSA. CDR3 nucleotides: TGTGCCAGCAGCCGGCGGGGGGCCATTCAAGAGACCCAGTACTTC. This encodes CASSRRGAIQETQYF.

V and J are TRBV9 and TRBJ2-3; tentatively, D is TRBD2 (7 bases). V lost 0 bases, J lost 3 bases, and 14 bases lay in between. Germline values: CDR1 SGDLS, CDR2 YYNGEE. This CDR3 spans 16 amino acids. CDR3 loop: CASSVGGGAWTDTQYF. DNA of the CDR3: TGTGCCAGCAGCGTAGGGGGGGGCGCTTGGACAGATACGCAGTATTTT.

This clone was seen a few times. The CDR3: CASIPGQGAGTEAFF. CDR3 nucleotide sequence: TGTGCCAGCATCCCAGGACAGGGGGCAGGTACTGAAGCTTTCTTT. This chain links TRBV6-6 with TRBJ1-1, with 11 nucleotides matching TRBD1. The trim removed 7 bases at V and 5 bases at J, leaving 9 bases unmatched. CDR1 MNHNY and CDR2 SVGAGI come from the germline V gene (reference sequence). The CDR3 spans 15 residues.

V and J are TRBV10-3 and TRBJ2-7; 8 bases agree with TRBD2. The germline V gene has CDR1 ENHRY and CDR2 SYGVKD. Germline trimming cut 3 bases from V and 1 base from J; bases unmatched to any gene: 2. The CDR3 has 14 residues. The chain's CDR3 is CAISDGTRSYEQYF. The CDR3 DNA is TGTGCCATCAGTGACGGGACTAGGTCCTACGAGCAGTACTTC.

The J gene is TRBJ2-2, the V gene TRBV7-5; TRBD2, the table's D call, was not compared with the DNA. TRBV7-5 is labeled a pseudogene. CDR3 length: 18 residues. The CDR3 nucleotides read TGTGCCAGAAGCTTAGCCCTAGCGGGGGGCCGAAACACCGGGGAGCTGTTTTTT. It specifies CARSLALAGGRNTGELFF.

This clone was seen a single time. V usage is TRBV15 and J usage is TRBJ1-3; 7 bases fit TRBD1. CDR1 LNHNV and CDR2 YYDKDF come from the germline V gene (reference sequence). This CDR3 has 16 residues. With V trimmed by 5 bases and J by 1 base, 8 bases remained unmatched. CDR3 residues: CATSVWGRGSGNTIYF. In DNA form, the CDR3 reads TGTGCCACCAGCGTCTGGGGCAGGGGGTCTGGAAACACCATATATTTT.

This chain links TRBV28 with TRBJ2-3; perhaps TRBD2 as D (6 bases). The CDR3 extends over 15 amino acids. Germline V gives CDR1 MDHEN, CDR2 SYDVKM. The ends were cut back, 5 bases at V and 14 bases at J, with 26 bases in the middle. CDR3 coding DNA: TGTGCCAGCAGTCTCCTAACGCGGCCGGGAGCCCCCATGTATTTT. Amino acids: CASSLLTRPGAPMYF.

There are a few counts of this clone. This CDR3 is CASSYSADQPQHF. The CDR3 DNA is TGTGCCAGCAGTTACTCGGCGGATCAGCCCCAGCATTTT. The chain joins TRBV6-6 to TRBJ1-5; D is unclear. Per germline, CDR1 MNHNY and CDR2 SVGAGI (reference sequence). The CDR3 has 13 residues. V was cut by 0 bases and J by 5 bases, with 5 bases left in between.

Points on this clone: Other nucleotide sequences from this sample produce the same CDR3. The chain uses TRBV2 and TRBJ1-1; D remains ambiguous. V was cut by 4 bases and J by 0 bases, with 9 bases left in between. CDR3 length: 14 amino acids. Germline V CDR1 and CDR2: SNHLY, FYNNEI. The CDR3 nucleotides read TGTGCCAGCAGTGTCGACCGGGTGAACACTGAAGCTTTCTTT. Encoded protein: CASSVDRVNTEAFF.

This clone was counted only a few times. The rearrangement joins TRBV19 to TRBJ2-1; no clear D. The CDR3 loop spans 12 amino acids. Germline V gives CDR1 LNHDA, CDR2 SQIVND (reference sequence). V was pared by 1 base and J by 5 bases, with 3 bases between. The CDR3 sequence is CASSIGDNEQFF. The CDR3, as DNA: TGTGCCAGTAGTATAGGAGACAATGAGCAGTTCTTC.

The chain couples TRBV7-8 to TRBJ1-5, with 7 bases lining up with TRBD1. V lost 5 bases, J lost 6 bases, and 10 bases stayed unmatched. The CDR3 consists of 15 residues. Looked up from germline, CDR1 is SGHVS and CDR2 is FQNEAQ. The CDR3 loop is CASSPVGGNPQPQHF. DNA for the CDR3: TGTGCCAGCAGCCCGGTAGGGGGCAACCCTCAGCCCCAGCATTTT.

This sequence joins TRBV19 and TRBJ1-2, with 7 bases identical to TRBD1. Germline CDR1 reads LNHDA; CDR2 reads SQIVND (reference sequence). The CDR3 is 15 residues long. After removal of 7 bases from V and 0 bases from J, the junction contained 8 bases not matched to a gene. CDR3 DNA sequence: TGTGCCAGTATTTTTGGGACAGAGCCTAACTATGGCTACACCTTC. Its translation: CASIFGTEPNYGYTF.

CDR3 nucleotides: TGTGCCAGCAGCGTCCTCCCGGGAGCGGTCAGGGGGGAGCTGTTTTTT. This sequence encodes CASSVLPGAVRGELFF. The gene calls are TRBV9 and TRBJ2-2, with TRBD2 as a possible D gene (6 bases). Trimming removed 2 bases from V and 8 bases from J, with 19 bases in between. The CDR3 spans 16 residues. Per germline, CDR1 SGDLS and CDR2 YYNGEE.

J is TRBJ2-1 and V is TRBV11-2, with 11 bases identical to TRBD2. J gave up 4 bases and V 7 bases, and 3 bases lay outside the gene matches. Germline CDR1 is SGHAT and CDR2 is FQNNGV. The CDR3 is made up of 14 amino acids. The CDR3 DNA sequence: TGTGCCAGCATCCGACTAGCGGGGTACAATGAGCAGTTCTTC. Its protein product is CASIRLAGYNEQFF.

The J gene is TRBJ2-1, the V gene TRBV9; possibly TRBD2 for D (5 bases). The V end was cut by 4 bases, the J end by 6 bases, with 17 bases between. The CDR3 extends over 15 amino acids. The germline V gene has CDR1 SGDLS and CDR2 YYNGEE. In DNA, the CDR3 is TGTGCCAGCAGCCCCCGCCTCGGGGTCTCCAATGAGCAGTTCTTC. It yields the protein CASSPRLGVSNEQFF.

This chain connects TRBV6-5 to TRBJ2-1, with 9 bases fitting TRBD1. The germline V gene has CDR1 MNHEY and CDR2 SVGAGI. With 8 bases clipped from V and 6 bases from J, the junction kept 11 bases outside the gene matches. The CDR3 length is 15 residues. The CDR3 sequence: CASARPGTGFNEQFF. In DNA, the CDR3 is TGTGCCAGCGCCCGGCCCGGGACAGGGTTCAATGAGCAGTTCTTC.

CDR3 nucleotides: TGTGCCAGTGGAGGGGGCGGAACAGATACGCAGTATTTT. Protein product: CASGGGGTDTQYF. The genes are TRBV28 and TRBJ2-3; tentative D call: TRBD1 (7 bases). Deletions cut 9 bases from V and 3 bases from J, with 13 bases between. The CDR3 runs to 13 residues. Germline CDR1 reads MDHEN; CDR2 reads SYDVKM.

J is TRBJ1-2 and V is TRBV7-9; TRBD1 might be the D (5 bases). Trimming took off 5 bases at V and 4 bases at J, with 11 bases between the two ends. This CDR3 region has 13 residues. Germline V gene data show CDR1 as SEHNR and CDR2 as FQNEAQ (reference sequence). In DNA, the CDR3 is TGTGCCAGCAGCGGAGGGACGGTCTATGGCTACACCTTC. Its translation is CASSGGTVYGYTF. The whole variable domain, remainder taken from reference TRBV7-9 and TRBJ1-2, is DTGVSQNPRHKITKRGQNVTFRCDPISEHNRLYWYRQTLGQGPEFLTYFQNEAQLEKSRLLSDRFSAERPKGSFSTLEIQRTEQGDSAMYLCASSGGTVYGYTFGSGTRLTVV.

The chain has TRBV6-4 and TRBJ1-6, with D perhaps TRBD1 (6 bases). This CDR3 has 14 amino acids. Trimming took 5 bases from V and 7 from J, leaving 12 bases between them. Germline values: CDR1 MRHNA, CDR2 SNTAGT. CDR3 sequence: CASSTQGGNSPLHF. The CDR3 DNA is TGTGCCAGCAGTACACAGGGAGGGAATTCACCCCTCCACTTT.

The chain employs TRBV7-9 and TRBJ2-1, with 8 bases fitting TRBD2. The CDR3 extends over 17 amino acids. V shed 0 bases and J 2 bases; nucleotides not matched to a gene: 6. Germline loops: CDR1 SEHNR, CDR2 FQNEAQ (reference sequence). The CDR3 region is CASSLASRGGPYNEQFF. In DNA, the CDR3 is TGTGCCAGCAGCTTAGCCTCCCGGGGGGGCCCCTACAATGAGCAGTTCTTC.

The gene calls are TRBV30 and TRBJ1-5, with D maybe TRBD1 (5 bases). This CDR3 is 14 amino acids long. The V gene's germline CDR1 is GTSNPN and CDR2 SVGIG (reference sequence). V was shortened by 0 bases and J by 7 bases, with 13 bases between the two germline ends. The DNA of the CDR3 is TGTGCCTGGAGTGTAGGAGGGGCTAGGCAGCCCCAGCATTTT. As protein: CAWSVGGARQPQHF.

The gene calls are TRBV29-1 and TRBJ1-1; tentative D call: TRBD1 (5 bases). The CDR3 runs 12 residues. Germline CDR1 and CDR2: SQVTM and ANQGSEA. DNA for the CDR3: TGCAACGGTCAGGGTATGAACACTGAAGCTTTCTTT. Protein sequence: CNGQGMNTEAFF.

The gene calls are TRBV6-1 and TRBJ2-7, with D maybe TRBD1 (6 bases). Trimming took 7 bases from V and 2 from J, leaving 12 bases between them. Germline V gives CDR1 MNHNS, CDR2 SASEGT. This CDR3 spans 13 amino acids. Written as DNA, the CDR3 is TGTGCCAGCACCGACAGGTTCGCCTACGAGCAGTACTTC. Translation gives CASTDRFAYEQYF.

The chain has TRBV11-2 and TRBJ1-2; TRBD1 matches at 9 bases. The CDR3 totals 15 residues. Trimming removed 2 bases from V and 7 bases from J; junction bases left unmatched: 8. Germline V gives CDR1 SGHAT, CDR2 FQNNGV. The DNA for the CDR3 is TGTGCCAGCAGCTTAACAGGGGGCGCTTCCACTGGCTACACCTTC. Residues: CASSLTGGASTGYTF.

The rearrangement uses TRBV21-1 and TRBJ2-1; TRBD2, the D gene given by the table, was not confirmed from the DNA. TRBV21-1 is a pseudogene. There are 15 residues in the CDR3. CDR3 residues: CASSKRLAVYNEQFF. The CDR3 DNA reads TGTGCCAGCAGCAAACGACTAGCGGTTTACAATGAGCAGTTCTTC.